These 18 T cell receptor beta chains were all obtained from the same sample, sequenced in a study of T cell responses to AZD1222 COVID-19 vaccine. The protocol was immunoSEQ multiplex PCR, while the TCRdb copy is restricted to in-frame clones and leaves out a portion. The sample shows about 110,000 clones, 92% of them seen only once. Sequencing used peripheral blood, obtained on day 0 of AZD1222 vaccination. The receptors shown here come from an adult in good health.

V gene TRBV2 combines with J gene TRBJ2-2; a possible D gene is TRBD2 (5 bases). The CDR3 totals 15 residues. Trimming shortened V by 5 bases and J by 4 bases, and 14 bases separated the two germline ends. Germline CDR1 and CDR2: SNHLY and FYNNEI. The CDR3, as DNA: TGTGCCAGCAGTTCAATAGAGGGTACCACCGGGGAGCTGTTTTTT. Protein: CASSSIEGTTGELFF.

CDR3 loop: CATSDEAGEAFF. The CDR3 DNA reads TGTGCCACCAGTGATGAGGCAGGTGAAGCTTTCTTT. The gene calls are TRBV24-1 and TRBJ1-1; D call uncertain. The CDR3 has 12 residues. V dropped 3 bases and J dropped 7 bases, with 8 bases sitting between them. Germline values: CDR1 KGHDR, CDR2 SFDVKD.

V usage is TRBV19 and J usage is TRBJ2-7; 10 nucleotides align to TRBD1. V was pared by 9 bases and J by 0 bases, with 5 bases of the junction left unmatched. Germline V gene lookup returns CDR1 LNHDA and CDR2 SQIVND (reference sequence). The CDR3 length is 14 residues. The CDR3 nucleotides read TGTGCCAGCCAGGACAGGGGGTCCTCCTACGAGCAGTACTTC. It yields the protein CASQDRGSSYEQYF.

The chain uses TRBV5-1 and TRBJ1-1, with D uncertain. The CDR3 contains 13 residues. Germline V gene data show CDR1 as SGHRS and CDR2 as YFSETQ. Trimming removed 0 bases from V and 7 bases from J, with 10 bases in between. As DNA, the CDR3 is TGCGCCAGCAGCTTGGTCGGCGGTATTGAAGCTTTCTTT. Translating gives CASSLVGGIEAFF.

V usage is TRBV7-3 and J usage is TRBJ2-2; 9 nucleotides match TRBD1. The junction had 12 bases not matched to a gene; V was cut back by 6 bases and J by 4 bases. The CDR3 consists of 17 residues. Germline V CDR1 and CDR2: SGHTA, FQGTGA. CDR3: CASSSSPGQGRTGELFF. The CDR3 nucleotides are TGTGCCAGCAGTTCCAGTCCGGGACAGGGCCGCACCGGGGAGCTGTTTTTT.

The rearrangement joins TRBV6-2 or TRBV6-3 to TRBJ2-7; tentatively, D is TRBD1 or TRBD2 (5 bases each). The CDR3 has 16 residues. The V end was cut by 2 bases, the J end by 0 bases, with 14 bases between. Germline V gene data show CDR1 as MNHEY and CDR2 as SVGEGT. The CDR3 spells CASSYPSRGLSYEQYF. The CDR3 bases are TGTGCCAGCAGTTACCCGTCGAGGGGCCTCTCCTACGAGCAGTACTTC.

The chain employs TRBV4-3 and TRBJ1-4; tentative D call: TRBD1 (5 bases). Trimming shortened V by 0 bases and J by 7 bases, and 15 bases separated the two germline ends. The CDR3 sequence is 16 residues long. From germline, CDR1 is LGHNA and CDR2 YSLEER. CDR3 protein: CASSQDGAGASEKLFF. In nucleotides, the CDR3 is TGCGCCAGCAGCCAAGATGGGGCGGGTGCCTCTGAAAAACTGTTTTTT.

The chain recombines TRBV19 with TRBJ1-4; TRBD1 agrees at 10 bases. CDR3 length: 15 residues. Germline V lookup: CDR1 LNHDA, CDR2 SQIVND (reference sequence). V shed 6 bases and J 8 bases; nucleotides not matched to a gene: 9. CDR3 nucleotide sequence: TGTGCCAGTAGGCGACAGGGGGCAATTGACGAAAAACTGTTTTTT. Its protein is CASRRQGAIDEKLFF.

This clone was found a few times. The chain joins TRBV29-1 to TRBJ1-1; 7 bases align to TRBD1. The length of the CDR3 is 12 residues. Trimming cost V 4 bases and J 5 bases; bases outside gene matches: 4. Germline lookup yields CDR1 SQVTM and CDR2 ANQGSEA. The CDR3 nucleotides read TGCAGCGTTGGACAGGGCAGGACTGAAGCTTTCTTT. This codes for CSVGQGRTEAFF.

J is TRBJ2-2 and V is TRBV11-2, with D possibly TRBD1 on 5 matching bases. V lost 4 bases, J lost 2 bases, and 14 bases lay in between. Germline CDR1 and CDR2: SGHAT and FQNNGV. The length of the CDR3 is 16 residues. The DNA of the CDR3 is TGTGCCAGCAGCTACAGGCCCCCGGGTAACACCGGGGAGCTGTTTTTT. Amino acids: CASSYRPPGNTGELFF.

V usage is TRBV28 and J usage is TRBJ1-5; D unresolved. The V gene lost 2 bases and the J gene lost 1 base, with 12 bases spanning the gap. There are 16 residues in the CDR3. CDR1 and CDR2 (germline): MDHEN, SYDVKM. CDR3 DNA: TGTGCCAGCAGTTTAGCCCGCTACATCAGCAATCAGCCCCAGCATTTT. Its protein is CASSLARYISNQPQHF.

V gene TRBV19 combines with J gene TRBJ1-3; D not certain. Trimming cost V 6 bases and J 0 bases, with 15 bases left between them. Germline V gene data show CDR1 as LNHDA and CDR2 as SQIVND (reference sequence). The CDR3 loop spans 16 amino acids. The CDR3 protein is CASRRSGLNSGNTIYF. The CDR3 DNA sequence: TGTGCCAGTAGGCGCTCCGGGCTCAACTCTGGAAACACCATATATTTT.

The sample holds one count of this clone. The chain couples TRBV4-2 to TRBJ1-1; D unresolved. V was shortened by 0 bases and J by 5 bases, with 13 bases between the two germline ends. The CDR3 runs to 15 residues. Germline CDR1 and CDR2: LGHNA and YNFKEQ. Here the CDR3 reads CASSQDTSAGTEAFF. CDR3 DNA: TGTGCCAGCAGCCAAGACACGTCTGCTGGAACTGAAGCTTTCTTT.

This clone was detected only once. V is TRBV11-2 and J is TRBJ2-7; a weak D match, TRBD1 (6 bases). The CDR3 totals 14 residues. Trimming pared 3 bases from V and 2 bases from J, leaving 11 bases between. Germline CDR1 and CDR2: SGHAT and FQNNGV. The CDR3 sequence is CASSLGDTTYEQYF. As DNA, the CDR3 is TGTGCCAGCAGCTTGGGGGACACCACCTACGAGCAGTACTTC.

This rearrangement joins TRBV10-3 to TRBJ1-5; unclear D gene. The germline V gene has CDR1 ENHRY and CDR2 SYGVKD. With 6 bases removed from V and 0 bases from J, the gap between germline ends came to 3 bases. The CDR3 sequence is 12 residues long. CDR3 region: CAISSSNQPQHF. In DNA form, the CDR3 reads TGTGCCATCAGCAGTAGCAATCAGCCCCAGCATTTT.

This clone has just one count. The CDR3 nucleotides read TGTGCCAGCAGCTTAGGACAGGGGGCTGTCGGGGAGCTGTTTTTT. It yields the protein CASSLGQGAVGELFF. The V gene is TRBV11-3, the J gene TRBJ2-2, with 10 bases that match TRBD1. The V gene's germline CDR1 is SGHNT and CDR2 YENEEA. V lost 1 base and J lost 7; bases outside the gene matches: 3. The CDR3 totals 15 residues. The full variable domain, rest sourced from reference TRBV11-3 and TRBJ2-2, is EAGVVQSPRYKIIEKKQPVAFWCNPISGHNTLYWYLQNLGQGPELLIRYENEEAVDDSQLPKDRFSAERLKGVDSTLKIQPAELGDSAVYLCASSLGQGAVGELFFGEGSRLTVL.

This chain uses TRBV7-3 with TRBJ2-7; D could derive from TRBD1 or TRBD2 (6 bases each). This CDR3 has 12 residues. Germline V gene data show CDR1 as SGHTA and CDR2 as FQGTGA. V was clipped by 0 bases and J by 7 bases, with 7 bases between them. The CDR3 DNA reads as TGTGCCAGCAGCTTAACAGGGGGGGAGCAGTACTTC. It codes for CASSLTGGEQYF.

The chain has TRBV6-5 and TRBJ1-1; D is uncertain. V was cut by 5 bases and J by 1 base, with 8 bases left in between. CDR1 and CDR2 from the germline V gene are MNHEY and SVGAGI. This CDR3 is built from 13 residues. For the CDR3, the DNA is TGTGCCAGCAGTCCGTGGGCGAACACTGAAGCTTTCTTT. This codes for CASSPWANTEAFF.